A selection of T cell receptor beta chains follows, all from one sample in a study of Graves' ophthalmopathy and Graves' hyperthyroidism. From the multiplex PCR reads, TCRdb called clonotypes with MiXCR, one entry per CDR3 protein. The sample lists about 16,000 distinct CDR3 sequences; 46% were seen once. Sequenced: peripheral blood. The origin of the receptors is a woman between 35 and 50 years old with stable Graves' hyperthyroidism. Both conserved end residues are part of each CDR3.

J gene: TRBJ2-7
V gene: TRBV10-2
CDR3 length: 17
CDR3 protein: CASSDWAHRPDSYGQYF

J gene: TRBJ2-5
V gene: TRBV10-3
CDR3 length: 13
CDR3 protein: CAISVGRRETQYF

J gene: TRBJ2-1
V gene: TRBV30
CDR3 length: 15
CDR3 protein: CAWRAPDTDYNEQFF

J gene: TRBJ1-4
V gene: TRBV6-4
CDR3 length: 15
CDR3 protein: CASSTTGNTNEKLFF

J gene: TRBJ2-3
V gene: TRBV24-1
CDR3 length: 14
CDR3 protein: CATSGGGHTDTLYF

J gene: TRBJ2-5
V gene: TRBV5-1
CDR3 length: 15
CDR3 protein: CASSLYQGMVETQYF

J gene: TRBJ2-2
V gene: TRBV7-2
CDR3 length: 14
CDR3 protein: CASSSGTATGELFF

J gene: TRBJ1-5
V gene: TRBV6-5
CDR3 length: 13
CDR3 protein: CASSYGLWQPQHF

J gene: TRBJ1-5
V gene: TRBV20-1
CDR3 length: 16
CDR3 protein: CSATSGTGSSNQPQHF

J gene: TRBJ2-6
V gene: TRBV6-1
CDR3 length: 17
CDR3 protein: CASSRDRSNSGANVLTF

J gene: TRBJ1-1
V gene: TRBV11-2
CDR3 length: 12
CDR3 protein: CASSLGGHEAFF

J gene: TRBJ1-6
V gene: TRBV7-9
CDR3 length: 14
CDR3 protein: CASSSDYGESPLHF

J gene: TRBJ2-2
V gene: TRBV19
CDR3 length: 16
CDR3 protein: CASSIFPYSSHGELFF

J gene: TRBJ1-6
V gene: TRBV27
CDR3 length: 13
CDR3 protein: CASRGRPGWPLHF

J gene: TRBJ2-3
V gene: TRBV10-3
CDR3 length: 14
CDR3 protein: CAINPGQGADTQYF

J gene: TRBJ2-5
V gene: TRBV20-1
CDR3 length: 14
CDR3 protein: CSASHPVGGETQYF

J gene: TRBJ1-6
V gene: TRBV20-1
CDR3 length: 16
CDR3 protein: CSARDGGRVGNSPLHF

J gene: TRBJ2-7
V gene: TRBV5-6
CDR3 length: 15
CDR3 protein: CASSFRAASSYEQYF

J gene: TRBJ1-2
V gene: TRBV20-1
CDR3 length: 12
CDR3 protein: CSASGQGPGYTF

J gene: TRBJ1-2
V gene: TRBV19
CDR3 length: 15
CDR3 protein: CASIPGGQSSYGYTF

J gene: TRBJ2-2
V gene: TRBV5-1
CDR3 length: 15
CDR3 protein: CAGTGTRGNTGELFF

J gene: TRBJ2-7
V gene: TRBV20-1
CDR3 length: 13
CDR3 protein: CSARGRGLYEQYF

J gene: TRBJ1-4
V gene: TRBV29-1
CDR3 length: 15
CDR3 protein: CSSGCKTATNEKLFF

J gene: TRBJ2-1
V gene: TRBV7-9
CDR3 length: 17
CDR3 protein: CASSRFALAERNNEQFF

J gene: TRBJ1-2
V gene: TRBV6-1
CDR3 length: 15
CDR3 protein: CASSDQWGTNYGYTF

J gene: TRBJ2-7
V gene: TRBV10-3
CDR3 length: 11
CDR3 protein: CAIAGQNEQYF

J gene: TRBJ2-7
V gene: TRBV20-1
CDR3 length: 13
CDR3 protein: CSAATSGRYEQYF

J gene: TRBJ1-1
V gene: TRBV6-1
CDR3 length: 15
CDR3 protein: CASSERLAGYTEAFF

J gene: TRBJ2-1
V gene: TRBV6-6
CDR3 length: 16
CDR3 protein: CASGPFVSGGAFEQFF

J gene: TRBJ1-6
V gene: TRBV24-1
CDR3 length: 15
CDR3 protein: CATSDWRGDVSPLHF

J gene: TRBJ1-2
V gene: TRBV6-4
CDR3 length: 17
CDR3 protein: CASSDSSGDRVGDGYTF

J gene: TRBJ1-3
V gene: TRBV6-2/TRBV6-3
CDR3 length: 15
CDR3 protein: CATRKGTYSGNTIYF

J gene: TRBJ2-1
V gene: TRBV9
CDR3 length: 14
CDR3 protein: CASSIHGGVDEQFF

J gene: TRBJ1-5
V gene: TRBV29-1
CDR3 length: 13
CDR3 protein: CSVEETGGQPRRF

J gene: TRBJ2-7
V gene: TRBV11-1
CDR3 length: 13
CDR3 protein: CASSLGVVNEQYF

J gene: TRBJ2-1
V gene: TRBV2
CDR3 length: 12
CDR3 protein: CASSSRVSEQLF

J gene: TRBJ2-5
V gene: TRBV9
CDR3 length: 13
CDR3 protein: CASSPRGQETQYF

J gene: TRBJ2-7
V gene: TRBV7-3
CDR3 length: 15
CDR3 protein: CASSSRTGGTNEQYF

J gene: TRBJ2-7
V gene: TRBV20-1
CDR3 length: 12
CDR3 protein: CSARVAFYEQYF

J gene: TRBJ2-5
V gene: TRBV2
CDR3 length: 15
CDR3 protein: CASSVRTGGNQPQYF

J gene: TRBJ2-7
V gene: TRBV20-1
CDR3 length: 12
CDR3 protein: CSGGQGSNEQYF

J gene: TRBJ2-7
V gene: TRBV19
CDR3 length: 15
CDR3 protein: CASSIGPHRDYEQYF

J gene: TRBJ1-5
V gene: TRBV6-1
CDR3 length: 13
CDR3 protein: CASSERGNQPQHF

J gene: TRBJ1-3
V gene: TRBV5-4
CDR3 length: 14
CDR3 protein: CASSLGDTGNTTYF

J gene: TRBJ1-1
V gene: TRBV24-1
CDR3 length: 13
CDR3 protein: CATRTGTDTEAFF

J gene: TRBJ2-7
V gene: TRBV12-3/TRBV12-4
CDR3 length: 17
CDR3 protein: CASSPNPGLANSYEQYF

J gene: TRBJ1-6
V gene: TRBV12-3/TRBV12-4
CDR3 length: 12
CDR3 protein: CASSSRPSPLHF

J gene: TRBJ1-3
V gene: TRBV2
CDR3 length: 12
CDR3 protein: CAKQTGGNTIYF

J gene: TRBJ2-2
V gene: TRBV20-1
CDR3 length: 12
CDR3 protein: CSARVSVGELFF

J gene: TRBJ2-6
V gene: TRBV27
CDR3 length: 12
CDR3 protein: CASSFGANVLTF

J gene: TRBJ1-1
V gene: TRBV3-1
CDR3 length: 13
CDR3 protein: CASSHSDRAEAFF

J gene: TRBJ2-3
V gene: TRBV5-5
CDR3 length: 14
CDR3 protein: CASNSRQGTDTQYF

J gene: TRBJ2-5
V gene: TRBV4-3
CDR3 length: 12
CDR3 protein: CASSHWGETQYF

J gene: TRBJ2-1
V gene: TRBV11-2
CDR3 length: 16
CDR3 protein: CASSFTSGSSYNEQFF

J gene: TRBJ2-7
V gene: TRBV20-1
CDR3 length: 11
CDR3 protein: CSAEGQTEQYF